The text below deals with one T cell receptor beta chain. TCRdb keeps only in-frame clones here, not all; method: immunoSEQ multiplex PCR. The profile shows 400,000 to 550,000 clones, 70% to 85% of them singletons. Around 97 million PBMCs supplied genomic DNA for unsorted samples. CDR3 length: 11 amino acids. The V and J ends lost 2 bases and 7 bases respectively, with 8 bases between them. Germline V CDR1 and CDR2: GTSNPN, SVGIG (reference sequence). These data come from a study of shared clonotypes between healthy human individuals. V gene TRBV30 combines with J gene TRBJ1-2, with D unclear. What was sequenced was PBMCs. This TCR came from a middle-aged woman in good health. Some clones in this sample may be carry-over from other donors' samples. CDR3: CAWSPSFGYTF. The CDR3 DNA reads TGTGCCTGGAGTCCCTCGTTTGGCTACACCTTC.